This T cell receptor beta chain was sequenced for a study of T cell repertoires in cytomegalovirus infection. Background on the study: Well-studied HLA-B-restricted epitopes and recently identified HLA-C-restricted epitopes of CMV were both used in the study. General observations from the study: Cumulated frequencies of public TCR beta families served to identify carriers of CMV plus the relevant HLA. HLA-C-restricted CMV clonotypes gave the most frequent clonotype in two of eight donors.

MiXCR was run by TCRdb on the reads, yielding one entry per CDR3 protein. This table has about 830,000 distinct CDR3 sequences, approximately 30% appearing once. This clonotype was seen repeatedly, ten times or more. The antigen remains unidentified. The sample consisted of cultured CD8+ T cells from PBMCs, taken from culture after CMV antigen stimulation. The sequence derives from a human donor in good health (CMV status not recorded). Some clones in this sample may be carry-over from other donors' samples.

CDR3 amino acids: CSARKGGWTGELFF. DNA of the CDR3: TGCAGTGCCAGGAAGGGGGGCTGGACCGGGGAGCTGTTTTTT. The V gene is TRBV20-1, the J gene TRBJ2-2; the D call may be TRBD1 or TRBD2 (6 bases each). This CDR3 is built from 14 residues. Looked up from germline, CDR1 is DFQATT and CDR2 is SNEGSKA (reference sequence). The V and J ends lost 6 bases and 5 bases respectively, with 16 bases between them.